The text below deals with one TCR beta chain. The entry originates in a study of blood T cell repertoires in COVID-19. TCRdb keeps only in-frame clones here, not all; method: immunoSEQ multiplex PCR. Of about 21,000 clones in the sample, almost 85% were seen once. V lost 1 base and J lost 5, with 3 bases in between. The CDR3 sequence is 11 residues long. Germline V gene sequence: CDR1 SGHDN, CDR2 FVKESK. The sequenced material came from peripheral blood. The TCR sequence derives from a middle-aged man with acute or convalescent COVID-19. The chain joins TRBV14 to TRBJ2-7; the D is unclear. The CDR3 DNA is TGTGCCAGCAGCCAAGTCAACGAGCAGTACTTC. Amino acid sequence: CASSQVNEQYF.